These 10 T cell receptor beta chains were all obtained from the same sample, sequenced in a study of T cell changes during pregnancy in multiple sclerosis (dated by TCRdb to about 2019). Receptor amplification or capture employed the immunoSEQ multiplex PCR assay. TCRdb retrieved this table from immuneACCESS and kept in-frame rearrangements only. Not all clones are present; in checked studies, unresolved V genes account for under half, and no reason is known for the remainder. The sample has 38,000 or so clones on record, roughly nine tenths of them singletons. About 7.8% of the sample is held by the ten biggest clonotypes. Sequences were derived from CD8+ T cells from peripheral blood mononuclear cells, sampled before pregnancy. The source is a female donor with multiple sclerosis, enrolled in a pregnancy study.

This clone was seen just once. J is TRBJ1-1 and V is TRBV11-2; D remains unclear. The germline V gene encodes CDR1 SGHAT and CDR2 FQNNGV. The CDR3 contains 12 residues. Trimming left V 7 bases short and J 1 base short, with 7 bases between. CDR3 sequence: CASNSGNTEAFF. In DNA, the CDR3 is TGTGCCAGCAATTCAGGGAACACTGAAGCTTTCTTT. The variable domain in full, completed from reference TRBV11-2 and TRBJ1-1, reads EAGVAQSPRYKIIEKRQSVAFWCNPISGHATLYWYQQILGQGPKLLIQFQNNGVVDDSQLPKDRFSAERLKGVDSTLKIQPAKLEDSAVYLCASNSGNTEAFFGQGTRLTVV.

J is TRBJ1-4 and V is TRBV27, with 7 bases matching TRBD1. The CDR3 length is 12 residues. CDR1 is MNHEY, CDR2 SMNVEV, per germline (reference sequence). After removal of 6 bases from V and 8 bases from J, the junction contained 3 bases not matched to a gene. CDR3 protein: CASSPGGEKLFF. The DNA of the CDR3 is TGTGCCAGCAGCCCAGGGGGGGAAAAACTGTTTTTT.

The chain combines TRBV29-1 with TRBJ2-7; TRBD2 matches 7 bases. This CDR3 contains 13 residues. The germline V gene has CDR1 SQVTM and CDR2 ANQGSEA. J lost 2 bases, V lost 1 base, and 2 bases had no gene match. CDR3 bases: TGCAGCGTTGAAGGCGGGAGCCCCTACGAGCAGTACTTC. Protein: CSVEGGSPYEQYF.

The chain carries TRBV27 and TRBJ2-7; possibly TRBD2 for D (6 bases). The CDR3 sequence is 16 residues long. The V gene lost 7 bases and the J gene lost 2 bases, with 21 bases spanning the gap. In germline, CDR1 is MNHEY, CDR2 SMNVEV (reference sequence). CDR3 in amino acids: CASTSGGSLGTYEQYF. The CDR3 nucleotides are TGTGCCAGCACCAGTGGGGGGAGCCTCGGAACCTACGAGCAGTACTTC.

The rearrangement uses TRBV5-5 and TRBJ2-1; D possibly corresponds to TRBD2 (6 bases). V lost 2 bases, J lost 8 bases, and 8 bases lay in between. Germline CDR1 and CDR2: SGHKS and YYEKEE (reference sequence). This CDR3 has 12 residues. The CDR3 sequence: CASSFTGDEQFF. The CDR3 DNA is TGTGCCAGCAGCTTCACGGGGGATGAGCAGTTCTTC.

This chain uses TRBV27 with TRBJ1-1, with D possibly TRBD1 on 5 matching bases. The CDR3 extends over 15 amino acids. The V gene's germline CDR1 is MNHEY and CDR2 SMNVEV (reference sequence). Trimming shortened V by 0 bases and J by 3 bases, and 11 bases separated the two germline ends. The CDR3, as DNA: TGTGCCAGCAGTTTATCGGGGGGACCTTACACTGAAGCTTTCTTT. Its translation: CASSLSGGPYTEAFF.

The chain is built from TRBV5-6 and TRBJ2-2, with 13 bases aligning to TRBD2. The CDR3 has 15 residues. Looked up from germline, CDR1 is SGHDT and CDR2 is YYEEEE. The V and J ends lost 5 bases and 6 bases, in that order; junction bases with no gene match: 4. For the CDR3, the DNA is TGTGCCAGCAGTTTTGGGACTAGCGGGGCCGGGGAGCTGTTTTTT. It translates to CASSFGTSGAGELFF.

The CDR3 bases are TGTGCCAGCAGCTCGCCCAGGGGAAGCTCCTACAATGAGCAGTTCTTC. Translation gives CASSSPRGSSYNEQFF. The chain has TRBV7-9 and TRBJ2-1; D possibly corresponds to TRBD1 (6 bases). The germline V gene encodes CDR1 SEHNR and CDR2 FQNEAQ (reference sequence). The CDR3 length is 16 residues. V dropped 4 bases and J dropped 0 bases, with 13 bases sitting between them.

The chain links TRBV7-9 to TRBJ2-7, with TRBD1 as a possible D gene (6 bases). The CDR3 length is 15 residues. V shed 5 bases and J shed 5 bases, with 19 bases lying between them. Germline lookup yields CDR1 SEHNR and CDR2 FQNEAQ (reference sequence). Here the CDR3 reads CASSPALTGFHEQYF. DNA for the CDR3: TGTGCCAGCAGCCCCGCCCTAACAGGGTTCCACGAGCAGTACTTC. The whole variable domain, remainder taken from reference TRBV7-9 and TRBJ2-7, is DTGVSQNPRHKITKRGQNVTFRCDPISEHNRLYWYRQTLGQGPEFLTYFQNEAQLEKSRLLSDRFSAERPKGSFSTLEIQRTEQGDSAMYLCASSPALTGFHEQYFGPGTRLTVT.

In this sample, this clone turned up once. This chain uses TRBV7-9 with TRBJ1-1; D is unresolved. This CDR3 has 12 residues. Trimming stripped 5 bases from V and 0 bases from J, with 4 bases between. Germline CDR1 reads SEHNR; CDR2 reads FQNEAQ (reference sequence). The CDR3 protein is CASSSMNTEAFF. CDR3 DNA: TGTGCCAGCAGCAGCATGAACACTGAAGCTTTCTTT.